The 27 T cell receptor beta chains below were found in one sample sequenced in a study of immune heterogeneity within non-small cell lung tumors. The authors amplified TCR beta CDR3 by multiplex PCR with 32 V and 13 J primers. TCRdb itself ran the multiplex PCR reads through MiXCR, one entry per CDR3 protein. The table shows about 13,000 distinct CDR3 sequences, with 23% occurring only once. Template input was genomic DNA from bulk tumor (600 ng per sample). Several biopsies per primary tumor were taken during surgery, spaced as far apart as possible. It was patients with untreated, newly diagnosed non-small cell lung cancer who underwent curative surgery. Sequenced sample: lung tumor tissue. The receptors derive from a man in his fifties or sixties with non-small cell lung cancer.

This clonotype was seen a handful of times. A junction boundary mismatches the germline segment, possibly from a read error. V gene TRBV28 combines with J gene TRBJ2-1; D is ambiguous. The CDR3 has 11 residues. The germline gives CDR1 MDHEN, CDR2 SYDVKM. CDR3 amino acids: CAGSLTREQFF. The CDR3 coding sequence is TGTGCCGGCAGTTTAACCAGGGAGCAGTTCTTC.

Notes on this clonotype: Just one base apart from a much larger clone, this may be a read error. This chain links TRBV4-2 with TRBJ2-4, with a weak D call TRBD2 (5 bases). Germline CDR1 and CDR2: LGHNA and YNFKEQ. The CDR3 totals 14 residues. The CDR3 region has the DNA TGTGCCAGCAGCCAACCCCTAGCCAAAAACATTCACTACTTC. Its translation: CASSQPLAKNIHYF.

This clonotype was recorded at least ten times. The V gene is TRBV7-2, the J gene TRBJ1-2; D gene unclear. The germline V gene has CDR1 SGHTA and CDR2 FQGNSA. Trimming removed 1 base at V and 8 bases at J, with 11 bases between. The CDR3 has 13 amino acids. CDR3 DNA sequence: TGTGCCAGCAGCTTAGGACGGTTCGAGGGCTACACCTTC. It translates to CASSLGRFEGYTF.

This clonotype is labeled as medium-sized. J is TRBJ1-2 and V is TRBV20-1, with 7 bases identical to TRBD1. Germline CDR1 DFQATT, CDR2 SNEGSKA (reference sequence). The CDR3 totals 14 residues. In nucleotides, the CDR3 is TGCAGCGCTTTTGAGGACAGGCTGGGCCATGGCTACACCTTC. This encodes CSAFEDRLGHGYTF.

Regarding this clonotype: Germline is not matched at one junction end, which may reflect a read error. The J gene is TRBJ1-1, the V gene TRBV7-3; D remains ambiguous. Germline CDR1 and CDR2: SGHTA and FQGTGA. The CDR3 is 14 residues long. The CDR3 DNA is TGTGCCAGCAGCTTAAACGGTGTGTCCACTGAAGCTTTCTTC. Translating it yields CASSLNGVSTEAFF. The complete variable domain, with remaining parts taken from reference TRBV7-3 and TRBJ1-1, reads GAGVSQTPSNKVTEKGKYVELRCDPISGHTALYWYRQSLGQGPEFLIYFQGTGAADDSGLPNDRFFAVRPEGSVSTLKIQRTERGDSAVYLCASSLNGVSTEAFFGQGTRLTVV.

The V call is TRBV20-1, the J call TRBJ2-5, with unresolved D. Per the germline V gene, CDR1 is DFQATT and CDR2 is SNEGSKA (reference sequence). V gave up 2 bases and J gave up 1 base, with 5 bases separating them. The CDR3 covers 12 residues. DNA for the CDR3: TGCAGTGCTAGATTTGGCCAAGAGACCCAGTACTTC. Its translation: CSARFGQETQYF.

In the case of this clonotype: Since a much larger clone is just one base distant, this may be a read error. V and J are TRBV11-2 and TRBJ2-2, with a tentative D call TRBD1 (5 bases). The germline V gene has CDR1 SGHAT and CDR2 FQNNGV. CDR3 length: 15 amino acids. CDR3 in DNA: TGTGCCAGAAGCTTGATGGACACTAACACCGGGGAGCTGTTTTTT. It specifies CARSLMDTNTGELFF.

This clonotype was seen at least ten times. An end of the junction differs from the germline gene, which may be a read error. V usage is TRBV11-2 and J usage is TRBJ2-2, with 7 nucleotides matching TRBD1. This CDR3 comprises 15 residues. Germline V CDR1 and CDR2: SGHAT, FQNNGV. CDR3 sequence reads: CASNLYRGGTGELFF. The CDR3 DNA is TGTGCCAGCAACTTATACAGGGGCGGCACCGGGGAGCTGTTTTTT.

This clonotype was counted ten times or more. The gene calls are TRBV2 and TRBJ2-1; 8 bases are shared with TRBD2. The CDR3 is 16 amino acids. V lost 0 bases, J lost 6 bases, and 7 bases stayed unmatched. Per the germline V gene, CDR1 is SNHLY and CDR2 is FYNNEI. CDR3 nucleotide sequence: TGTGCCAGCAGTGAAGCGCACGGGAGGGCCCTCAATGAGCAGTTCTTC. The encoded protein is CASSEAHGRALNEQFF.

This clonotype has at least ten counts. CDR3 loop: CATSREPQSYNEQFF. In nucleotides, the CDR3 is TGTGCCACCAGCAGAGAGCCCCAGTCCTACAATGAGCAGTTCTTC. The rearrangement joins TRBV15 to TRBJ2-1; no firm D call. The CDR3 is 15 amino acids. V lost 0 bases to trimming and J lost 1 base, with 7 bases between them. Per germline, CDR1 LNHNV and CDR2 YYDKDF (reference sequence).

This clonotype was detected ten times or more. The chain uses TRBV2 and TRBJ1-4, with a weak D call TRBD1 (6 bases). Germline assignment: CDR1 SNHLY and CDR2 FYNNEI. V lost 3 bases and J lost 0, with 11 bases in between. The length of the CDR3 is 16 residues. The CDR3 sequence: CASSERTDSTNEKLFF. In DNA form, the CDR3 reads TGTGCCAGCAGTGAGAGGACAGATTCAACTAATGAAAAACTGTTTTTT. The whole variable domain, remainder taken from reference TRBV2 and TRBJ1-4, is EPEVTQTPSHQVTQMGQEVILRCVPISNHLYFYWYRQILGQKVEFLVSFYNNEISEKSEIFDDQFSVERPDGSNFTLKIRSTKLEDSAMYFCASSERTDSTNEKLFFGSGTQLSVL.

The chain combines TRBV10-3 with TRBJ2-3; TRBD1 matches at 7 bases. Trimming removed 6 bases from V and 1 base from J; junction bases left unmatched: 4. The CDR3 contains 14 residues. Per germline, CDR1 ENHRY and CDR2 SYGVKD. CDR3 region: CAIRDGQGTDTQYF. The DNA for the CDR3 is TGTGCCATCAGGGACGGACAGGGCACAGATACGCAGTATTTT.

This clonotype came up many times. The chain links TRBV19 to TRBJ1-5, with D possibly being TRBD1 (6 bases). In germline, CDR1 is LNHDA, CDR2 SQIVND (reference sequence). Trimming left V 10 bases short and J 3 bases short, with 16 bases between. The CDR3 runs 14 residues. CDR3 residues: CANTLGTTNQPQHF. DNA for the CDR3: TGTGCCAACACCCTAGGGACAACCAATCAGCCCCAGCATTTT.

The chain uses TRBV9 and TRBJ2-3; tentative D call: TRBD2 (6 bases). Trimming left V 4 bases short and J 3 bases short, with 18 bases between. CDR1 SGDLS and CDR2 YYNGEE come from the germline V gene. This CDR3 comprises 16 residues. This chain's CDR3 is CASSHPGGGQTDTQYF. As DNA, the CDR3 is TGTGCCAGCAGCCACCCCGGGGGAGGTCAAACAGATACGCAGTATTTT. Together with reference TRBV9 and TRBJ2-3, the CDR3 gives the full variable domain: DSGVTQTPKHLITATGQRVTLRCSPRSGDLSVYWYQQSLDQGLQFLIQYYNGEERAKGNILERFSAQQFPDLHSELNLSSLELGDSALYFCASSHPGGGQTDTQYFGPGTRLTVL.

By frequency in the sample, this clonotype is medium-sized. V and J are TRBV12-3 or TRBV12-4 and TRBJ1-5; 9 bases fit TRBD1. The ends lost 6 bases at V and 8 bases at J; junction bases unmatched: 5. This CDR3 comprises 13 residues. CDR3 nucleotide sequence: TGTGCCAGCAGCAGACGGGACAGGGAGCCCCAGCATTTT. Residues: CASSRRDREPQHF.

This clonotype showed up just once. A single base separates this from a much larger clone, so it may be a read error. The chain carries TRBV6-1 and TRBJ2-3; 10 nucleotides align to TRBD1. This CDR3 is built from 13 residues. Germline loops: CDR1 MNHNS, CDR2 SASEGT. CDR3 residues: CATGDRGADSQYF. The CDR3 nucleotides read TGTGCCACCGGGGACAGGGGTGCAGATTCGCAGTATTTT.

This clonotype was observed many times. The rearrangement links TRBV7-9 to TRBJ1-3; no clear D. This CDR3 has 15 residues. The germline gives CDR1 SEHNR, CDR2 FQNEAQ (reference sequence). The V end was cut by 3 bases, the J end by 0 bases, with 9 bases between. The CDR3 is CASSFSSHSGNTIYF. The CDR3 DNA sequence: TGTGCCAGCAGCTTCTCCTCCCACTCTGGAAACACCATATATTTT.

This clonotype was recorded once. At one boundary the junction diverges from the germline segment, which might be a read error. V and J are TRBV10-3 and TRBJ2-1; 9 bases match TRBD2. Germline assignment: CDR1 ENHRY and CDR2 SYGVKD. The CDR3 sequence is 14 residues long. The CDR3 nucleotides are TGTACCATCTCGGCTAGCGGGACCTACAATGAGCAGTTCTTC. As protein: CTISASGTYNEQFF.

This clonotype was counted only a few times. V gene TRBV29-1 combines with J gene TRBJ2-1, with 9 positions matching TRBD2. CDR3 length equals 15 residues. V shed 4 bases and J 7 bases; nucleotides not matched to a gene: 11. In germline, CDR1 is SQVTM, CDR2 ANQGSEA. In DNA, the CDR3 is TGCAGCGTTGTAGGTGGCGCGGGGGGGCCTAATGAGCAGTTCTTC. It yields the protein CSVVGGAGGPNEQFF.

Relative to its sample, this clonotype is hyperexpanded (1% or more). The chain couples TRBV6-5 to TRBJ1-6, with D hard to call. This CDR3 spans 16 amino acids. V was pared by 0 bases and J by 7 bases, with 13 bases between. The germline V gene has CDR1 MNHEY and CDR2 SVGAGI. CDR3 sequence reads: CASSYSTLGNNSPLHF. DNA of the CDR3: TGTGCCAGCAGTTACTCGACTTTGGGAAACAATTCACCCCTCCACTTT.

V usage is TRBV7-9 and J usage is TRBJ2-1, with 13 nucleotides matching TRBD2. CDR3 length: 18 residues. Germline V lookup: CDR1 SEHNR, CDR2 FQNEAQ (reference sequence). The V and J ends lost 4 bases and 8 bases, in that order; junction bases with no gene match: 14. In DNA, the CDR3 is TGTGCCAGCAGCTCCTCTAGGTCGACTAGCGGGAGGATCGATGAGCAGTTCTTC. This codes for CASSSSRSTSGRIDEQFF. The full variable domain, in which reference TRBV7-9 and TRBJ2-1 provide the parts outside the CDR3, is DTGVSQNPRHKITKRGQNVTFRCDPISEHNRLYWYRQTLGQGPEFLTYFQNEAQLEKSRLLSDRFSAERPKGSFSTLEIQRTEQGDSAMYLCASSSSRSTSGRIDEQFFGPGTRLTVL.

This clonotype is medium-sized by share. The rearrangement joins TRBV27 to TRBJ2-7, with a weak D call TRBD1 (5 bases). V gave up 3 bases and J gave up 6 bases, with 12 bases separating them. The germline gives CDR1 MNHEY, CDR2 SMNVEV (reference sequence). This CDR3 comprises 13 residues. As DNA, the CDR3 is TGTGCCAGCAGTTTTCAGGGCATTGGCGAGCAGTACTTC. Amino acids: CASSFQGIGEQYF.

There are many counts of this clonotype. The genes are TRBV7-6 and TRBJ2-1; 8 positions agree with TRBD2. V shed 1 base, J shed 2 bases, and the junction held 4 bases outside the gene matches. Germline V gives CDR1 SGHVS, CDR2 FNYEAQ. There are 16 residues in the CDR3. CDR3 residues: CASSLEGGRPYNEQFF. The DNA of the CDR3 is TGTGCCAGCAGCTTAGAGGGCGGGAGGCCCTACAATGAGCAGTTCTTC.

The chain employs TRBV4-1 and TRBJ2-1; 14 nucleotides agree with TRBD2. In germline, CDR1 is MGHRA, CDR2 YSYEKL. J lost 2 bases, V lost 0 bases, and 3 bases had no gene match. The CDR3 is made up of 18 amino acids. The CDR3 DNA is TGCGCCAGCAGCCAAGACCCGGGACTAGCGGGAGCCTACAATGAGCAGTTCTTC. Its protein is CASSQDPGLAGAYNEQFF.

The sample holds many counts of this clonotype. The chain recombines TRBV18 with TRBJ2-2; D not resolved. Deletions cut 3 bases from V and 7 bases from J, with 21 bases between. This CDR3 comprises 17 residues. CDR1 and CDR2 (germline): KGHSH, LQKENI. The CDR3 spells CASSPLRADLAGGELFF. The CDR3 DNA reads as TGTGCCAGCTCACCTCTCCGGGCAGACTTGGCCGGCGGGGAGCTGTTTTTT.

This clonotype ranks as medium-sized. V is TRBV6-1 and J is TRBJ2-7; D perhaps matches TRBD1 (6 bases). V was trimmed by 2 bases and J by 1 base, leaving 15 bases between them. The CDR3 is made up of 16 amino acids. CDR1 MNHNS and CDR2 SASEGT come from the germline V gene. CDR3 region: CASSEPGDPRSYEQYF. The CDR3 DNA is TGTGCCAGCAGTGAACCAGGGGACCCTAGGTCCTACGAGCAGTACTTC.

The V gene is TRBV5-1, the J gene TRBJ2-7; maybe TRBD2 (7 bases). The length of the CDR3 is 15 residues. The germline V and J ends were trimmed by 3 bases and 2 bases, with 15 bases remaining between them. Germline CDR1 SGHRS, CDR2 YFSETQ. The CDR3 DNA reads TGCGCCAGCAGCTGGGGGGCGGGGGATACCTACGAGCAGTACTTC. Protein product: CASSWGAGDTYEQYF. Drawing the rest from reference TRBV5-1 and TRBJ2-7, the complete variable domain is KAGVTQTPRYLIKTRGQQVTLSCSPISGHRSVSWYQQTPGQGLQFLFEYFSETQRNKGNFPGRFSGRQFSNSRSEMNVSTLELGDSALYLCASSWGAGDTYEQYFGPGTRLTVT.